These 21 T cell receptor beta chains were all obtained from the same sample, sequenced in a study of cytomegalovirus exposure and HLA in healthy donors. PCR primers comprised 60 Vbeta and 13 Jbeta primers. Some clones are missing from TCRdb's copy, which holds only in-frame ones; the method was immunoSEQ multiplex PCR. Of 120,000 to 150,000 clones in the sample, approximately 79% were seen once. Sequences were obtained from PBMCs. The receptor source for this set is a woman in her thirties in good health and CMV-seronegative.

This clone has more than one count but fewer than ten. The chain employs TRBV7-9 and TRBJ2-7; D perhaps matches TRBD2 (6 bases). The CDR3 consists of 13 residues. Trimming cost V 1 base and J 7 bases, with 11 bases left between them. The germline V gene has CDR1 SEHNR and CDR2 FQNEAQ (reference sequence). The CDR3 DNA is TGTGCCAGCAGCTTAGGGGGGGTTTCAGAGCAGTACTTC. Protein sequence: CASSLGGVSEQYF.

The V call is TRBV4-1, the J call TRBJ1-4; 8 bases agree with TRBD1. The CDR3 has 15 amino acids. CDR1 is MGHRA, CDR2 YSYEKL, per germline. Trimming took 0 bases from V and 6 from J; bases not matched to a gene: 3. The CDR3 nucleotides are TGCGCCAGCAGCCAAGACATGACAGGGGATGAAAAACTGTTTTTT. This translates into CASSQDMTGDEKLFF.

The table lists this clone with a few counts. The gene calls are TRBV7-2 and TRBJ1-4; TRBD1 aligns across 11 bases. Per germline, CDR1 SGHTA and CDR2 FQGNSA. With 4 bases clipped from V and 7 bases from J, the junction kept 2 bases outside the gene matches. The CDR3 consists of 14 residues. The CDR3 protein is CASSSGQGAEKLFF. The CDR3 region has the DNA TGTGCCAGCAGCTCAGGACAGGGGGCTGAAAAACTGTTTTTT.

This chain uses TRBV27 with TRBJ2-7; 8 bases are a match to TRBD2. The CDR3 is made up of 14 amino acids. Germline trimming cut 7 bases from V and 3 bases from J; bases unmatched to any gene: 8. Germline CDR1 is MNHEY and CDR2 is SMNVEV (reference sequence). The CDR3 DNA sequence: TGTGCCAGCACCGGACTAGCTGGAAACTACGAGCAGTACTTC. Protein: CASTGLAGNYEQYF.

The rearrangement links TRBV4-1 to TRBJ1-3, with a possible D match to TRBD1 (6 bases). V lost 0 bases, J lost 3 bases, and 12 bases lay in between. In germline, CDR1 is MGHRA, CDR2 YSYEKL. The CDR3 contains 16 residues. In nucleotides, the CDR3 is TGCGCCAGCAGCCAAGACGGGCCAGGGGTTGGAAACACCATATATTTT. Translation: CASSQDGPGVGNTIYF.

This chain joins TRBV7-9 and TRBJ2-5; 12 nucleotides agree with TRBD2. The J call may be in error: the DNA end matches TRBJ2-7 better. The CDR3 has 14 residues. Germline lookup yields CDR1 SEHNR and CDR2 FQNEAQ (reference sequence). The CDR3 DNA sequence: TGTGCCAGCAGTAGGACTAGCGGGGCCTACGAGCAGTACTTC. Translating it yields CASSRTSGAYEQYF.

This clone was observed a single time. DNA of the CDR3: TGTGCCAGCAGCCACCGGGACACAGCCTACGAGCAGTACTTC. It translates to CASSHRDTAYEQYF. The genes are TRBV7-6 and TRBJ2-7; D possibly corresponds to TRBD1 (6 bases). Germline V gene sequence: CDR1 SGHVS, CDR2 FNYEAQ. CDR3 size: 14 residues. V dropped 5 bases and J dropped 2 bases, with 13 bases sitting between them.

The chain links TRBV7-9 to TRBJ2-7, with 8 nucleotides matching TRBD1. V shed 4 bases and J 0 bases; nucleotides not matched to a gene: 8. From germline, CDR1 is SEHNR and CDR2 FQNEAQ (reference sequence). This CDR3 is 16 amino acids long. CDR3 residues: CASSSWTGTSSYEQYF. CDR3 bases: TGTGCCAGCAGCTCCTGGACAGGGACGAGCTCCTACGAGCAGTACTTC.

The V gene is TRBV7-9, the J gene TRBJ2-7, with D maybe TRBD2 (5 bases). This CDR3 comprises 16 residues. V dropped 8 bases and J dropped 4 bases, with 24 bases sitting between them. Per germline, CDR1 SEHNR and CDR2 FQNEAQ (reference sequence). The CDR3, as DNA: TGTGCCAGCGTGCGGGCAGGCTCCGTGATTGAATACGAGCAGTACTTC. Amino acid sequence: CASVRAGSVIEYEQYF.

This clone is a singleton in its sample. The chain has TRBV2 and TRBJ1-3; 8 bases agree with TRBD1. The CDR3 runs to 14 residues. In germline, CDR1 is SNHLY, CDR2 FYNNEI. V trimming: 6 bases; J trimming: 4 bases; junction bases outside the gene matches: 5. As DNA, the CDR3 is TGTGCCAGCAGCGAACAGGGGGTCGGAAACACCATATATTTT. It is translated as CASSEQGVGNTIYF. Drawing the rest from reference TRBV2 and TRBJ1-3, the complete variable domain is EPEVTQTPSHQVTQMGQEVILRCVPISNHLYFYWYRQILGQKVEFLVSFYNNEISEKSEIFDDQFSVERPDGSNFTLKIRSTKLEDSAMYFCASSEQGVGNTIYFGEGSWLTVV.

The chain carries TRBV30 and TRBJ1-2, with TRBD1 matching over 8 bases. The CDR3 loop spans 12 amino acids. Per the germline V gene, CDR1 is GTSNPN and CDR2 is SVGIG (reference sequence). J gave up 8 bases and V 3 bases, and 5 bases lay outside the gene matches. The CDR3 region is CAWRRTGTGYTF. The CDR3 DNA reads TGTGCCTGGAGACGGACAGGGACGGGCTACACCTTC.

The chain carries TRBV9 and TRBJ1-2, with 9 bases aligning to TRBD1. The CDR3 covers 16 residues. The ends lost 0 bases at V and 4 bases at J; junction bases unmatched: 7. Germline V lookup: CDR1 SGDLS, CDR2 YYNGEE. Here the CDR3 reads CASSVESPGQGYGYTF. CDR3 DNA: TGTGCCAGCAGCGTAGAATCTCCGGGACAGGGCTATGGCTACACCTTC.

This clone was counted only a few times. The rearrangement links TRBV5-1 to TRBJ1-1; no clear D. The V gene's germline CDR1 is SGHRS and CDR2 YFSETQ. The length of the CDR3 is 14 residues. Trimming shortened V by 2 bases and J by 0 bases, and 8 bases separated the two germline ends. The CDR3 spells CASSFLRLNTEAFF. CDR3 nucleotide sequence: TGCGCCAGCAGCTTCCTCCGTTTGAACACTGAAGCTTTCTTT.

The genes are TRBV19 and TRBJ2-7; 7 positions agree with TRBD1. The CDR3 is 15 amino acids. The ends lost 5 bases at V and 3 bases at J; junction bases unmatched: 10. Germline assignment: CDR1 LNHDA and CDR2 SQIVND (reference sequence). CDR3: CASSPTRTGSYEQYF. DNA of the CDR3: TGTGCCAGTAGTCCCACCCGGACAGGAAGCTACGAGCAGTACTTC.

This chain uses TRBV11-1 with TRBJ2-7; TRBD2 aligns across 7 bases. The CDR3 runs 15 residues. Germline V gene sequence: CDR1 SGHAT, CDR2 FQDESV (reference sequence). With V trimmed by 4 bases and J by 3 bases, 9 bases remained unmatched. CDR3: CASSSRSGAIYEQYF. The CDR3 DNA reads TGTGCCAGCAGCTCTCGGAGCGGGGCAATCTACGAGCAGTACTTC.

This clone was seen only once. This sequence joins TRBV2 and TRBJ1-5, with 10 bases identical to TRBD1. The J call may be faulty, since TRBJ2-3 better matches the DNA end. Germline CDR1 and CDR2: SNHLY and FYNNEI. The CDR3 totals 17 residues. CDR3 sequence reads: CASSSHRDRGVSQPQYF. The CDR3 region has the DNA TGTGCCAGCAGTTCTCACCGGGACAGGGGAGTCAGCCAGCCCCAGTATTTT.

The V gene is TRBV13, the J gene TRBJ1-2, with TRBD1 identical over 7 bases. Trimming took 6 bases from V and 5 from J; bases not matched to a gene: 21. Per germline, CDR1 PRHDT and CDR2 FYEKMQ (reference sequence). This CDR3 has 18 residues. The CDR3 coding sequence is TGTGCCAGCAGTTTCCCGACGACAGGGACTCCCAGGGAATATGGCTACACCTTC. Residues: CASSFPTTGTPREYGYTF.

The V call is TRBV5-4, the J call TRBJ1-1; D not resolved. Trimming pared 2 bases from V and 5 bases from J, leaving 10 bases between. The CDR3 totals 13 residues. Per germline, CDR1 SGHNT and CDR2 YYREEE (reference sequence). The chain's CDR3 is CASSLERGTEAFF. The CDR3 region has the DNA TGTGCCAGCAGCTTAGAACGAGGGACTGAAGCTTTCTTT. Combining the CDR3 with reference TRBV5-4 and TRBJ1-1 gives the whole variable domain ETGVTQSPTHLIKTRGQQVTLRCSSQSGHNTVSWYQQALGQGPQFIFQYYREEENGRGNFPPRFSGLQFPNYSSELNVNALELDDSALYLCASSLERGTEAFFGQGTRLTVV.

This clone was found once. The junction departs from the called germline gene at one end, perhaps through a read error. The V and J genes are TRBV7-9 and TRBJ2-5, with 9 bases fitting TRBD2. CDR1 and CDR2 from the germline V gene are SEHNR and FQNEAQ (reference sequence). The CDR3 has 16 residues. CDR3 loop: CSSSSPRLAGSETQYF. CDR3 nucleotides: TGTTCCAGCAGCTCCCCTCGGCTAGCGGGATCGGAGACCCAGTACTTC.

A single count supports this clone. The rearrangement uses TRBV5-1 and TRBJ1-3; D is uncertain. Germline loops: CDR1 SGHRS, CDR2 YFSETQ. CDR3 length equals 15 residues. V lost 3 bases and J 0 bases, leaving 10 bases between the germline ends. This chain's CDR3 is CASSSTANSGNTIYF. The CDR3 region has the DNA TGCGCCAGCAGCTCAACAGCTAACTCTGGAAACACCATATATTTT. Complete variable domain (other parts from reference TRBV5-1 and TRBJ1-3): KAGVTQTPRYLIKTRGQQVTLSCSPISGHRSVSWYQQTPGQGLQFLFEYFSETQRNKGNFPGRFSGRQFSNSRSEMNVSTLELGDSALYLCASSSTANSGNTIYFGEGSWLTVV.

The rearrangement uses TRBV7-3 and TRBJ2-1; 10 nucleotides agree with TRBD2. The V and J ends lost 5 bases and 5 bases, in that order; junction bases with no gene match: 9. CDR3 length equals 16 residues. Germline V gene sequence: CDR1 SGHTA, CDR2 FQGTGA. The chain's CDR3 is CASSLKNGLADNEQFF. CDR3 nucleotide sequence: TGTGCCAGCAGCCTGAAAAACGGACTAGCGGACAATGAGCAGTTCTTC.